This TCR beta chain derives from a study of T-cell memory formation after mild COVID-19. This clonotype was counted a few times. What it binds is not known. Findings and limits, study-wide: Mainly CM and EM harbored the contracting CD4+ clones; mainly EMRA harbored the CD8+ ones.

MiXCR was run by TCRdb on the 5' RACE reads, yielding one entry per CDR3 protein. Found here are 200,000 to 300,000 distinct CDR3 sequences, over 15% of them singletons; the top ten hold 20% to 25%. Per the germline V gene, CDR1 is SEHNR and CDR2 is FQNEAQ (reference sequence). Trimming removed 2 bases at V and 4 bases at J, with 13 bases between. The CDR3 spans 15 residues. This receptor was identified in a man between 18 and 35 years old who had mild COVID-19 (a few samples of this study predate the infection). Cell type and time point are not known. The gene calls are TRBV7-9 and TRBJ2-3; D is perhaps TRBD1 (6 bases). The sample consisted of PBMCs or a T cell subset sorted from them (not recorded which). As DNA, the CDR3 is TGTGCCAGCAGCTTAATTTCCAAGGGGGCAGATACGCAGTATTTT. This codes for CASSLISKGADTQYF.